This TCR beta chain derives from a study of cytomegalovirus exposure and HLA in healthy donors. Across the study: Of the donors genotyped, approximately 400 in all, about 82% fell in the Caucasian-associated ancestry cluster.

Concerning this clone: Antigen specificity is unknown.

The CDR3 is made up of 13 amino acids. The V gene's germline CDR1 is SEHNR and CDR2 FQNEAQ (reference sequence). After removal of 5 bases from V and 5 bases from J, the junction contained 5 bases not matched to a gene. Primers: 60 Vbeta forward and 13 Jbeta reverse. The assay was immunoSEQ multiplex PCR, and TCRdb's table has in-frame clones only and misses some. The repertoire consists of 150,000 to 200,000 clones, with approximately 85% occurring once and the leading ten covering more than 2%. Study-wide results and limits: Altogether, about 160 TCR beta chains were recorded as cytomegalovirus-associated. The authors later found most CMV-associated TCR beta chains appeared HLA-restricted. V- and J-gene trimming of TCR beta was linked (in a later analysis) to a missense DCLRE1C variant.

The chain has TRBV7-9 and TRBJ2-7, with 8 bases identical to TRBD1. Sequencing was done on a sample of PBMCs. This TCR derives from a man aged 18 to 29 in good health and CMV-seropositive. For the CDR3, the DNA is TGTGCCAGCAGCCCGACAGGGGTCCACGAGCAGTACTTC. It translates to CASSPTGVHEQYF.